The sequence of this T cell receptor beta chain was determined in a study of blood T cell repertoires in COVID-19. As for the study in general: The analysed material was cDNA or gDNA that came from T cells, B-cell-depleted T cells, or PBMCs.

In the authors' methods: For nucleated cells, counts were estimated from reference gene primer amplification. Sequencing was performed with immunoSEQ multiplex PCR; in TCRdb, only in-frame clones are kept and a portion is missing. From that table come the V and J calls and clone size; the DNA was used to work out D and trimming. This sample has 150,000 to 200,000 clones, with roughly four fifths found just once. The CDR3 is 16 amino acids. Deletions cut 0 bases from V and 0 bases from J, with 7 bases between. The V gene's germline CDR1 is SGDLS and CDR2 YYNGEE. The TCR sequence derives from a man aged 50 or older who had recovered from COVID-19. The source material was PBMCs or T cells enriched from blood (not recorded which). V usage is TRBV9 and J usage is TRBJ2-6; D unclear. CDR3 bases: TGTGCCAGCAGCGTAGACAGTCTCTCTGGGGCCAACGTCCTGACTTTC. Its protein product is CASSVDSLSGANVLTF.